A single T cell receptor (beta chain) is shown here with its context. Its antigen is still unknown. No base quality information exists; no much larger clone differs at one position. Here V drops 2 bases and J drops 8 bases, and the junction holds 7 bases not matched to any gene. Taken from cysteine to phenylalanine, the CDR3 has 14 residues. Kept here is only the CDR3 DNA, which spans 42 bases and is read in frame from base 1. CDR1 and CDR2 are drawn from the germline V gene: SGDLS, YYNGEE. This specimen comes from a study of cytomegalovirus exposure and HLA in healthy donors (TCRdb year 2017). Looking at the study overall: An earlier analysis of approximately 640 of the donors reported 250 to 300 Gb of sequence data and 100 million to 140 million unique TCR beta sequences from 150 million to 200 million T cells. Roughly 310 gigabases of sequencing data and approximately 84 million unique TCR sequences were included in an early release covering 550 to 800 HLA-typed donors. Of the roughly 400 genotyped donors, 65% to 90% fell in the genetic ancestry cluster associated with self-reported Caucasian donors. The study was designed to test whether signatures of past pathogen exposure could be identified by cataloging public T cell receptors. The study profiled the T cell repertoires of fewer than 850 subjects by immunosequencing and related them to cytomegalovirus serostatus. In addition to the first cohort of 650 to 800 subjects, a separate validation cohort of 100 to 150 different subjects was used. To predict cytomegalovirus infection status, the study combined high-throughput TCR immunosequencing, statistical association of individual TCRs with disease status, and machine learning. To study patterns of TCR occurrence, a later analysis re-analyzed previously published TCR beta repertoires from around 700 donors and added high-resolution HLA genotyping. Rather than using new phenotypic data, the later analysis identified candidate immune exposures from TCR beta sequences and from how often those sequences occurred across donors. In an earlier analysis of 587 of the donors, high-throughput TCR beta sequencing was used to judge whether each TCR beta V gene segment behaved as functional or pseudogenic. Donor age, sex, ethnicity and CMV serostatus were compiled alongside the repertoire data. In a later genetic analysis, genome-wide SNP genotypes for about 55% of the 666 donors were used, and that subset was treated as a discovery cohort. All discovery cohort repertoires had been generated using a single sequencing platform. HLA typing covered class I and class II loci at four-digit resolution. The number of typed donors differed by locus: 629-630 for A, B, C, DRB1 and DQB1; 500 to 550 for DQA1; 606 for DPA1; and about 450 for DPB1. Five DR-DQ haplotypes were treated as single units for association and clustering because of strong linkage in the cohort. Among roughly 370 genotyped donors of the cohort, an average of about 240,000 unique TCR beta nucleotide sequences were sequenced per donor, roughly a sixth of them non-productive. Study-level results and caveats: According to a later analysis, parvovirus B19, influenza, CMV and Epstein-Barr virus appeared linked to several top co-occurrence clusters. Broadly in line with IMGT annotations, most TCR beta V segments showed up in productive rearrangements about 87% or about 30% of the time in an earlier analysis of about 500 of the donors. Because some donors lacked HLA typing at each locus, the association tests relied only on the typed subset. In a later analysis, 15,000 to 20,000 TCR beta sequences were associated with specific HLA alleles at a false discovery rate of 0.05. A group of highly shared sequence variants was considered likely to be a technical artifact of the sequencing pipeline. In vitro tests confirmed that a few of the cytomegalovirus-associated TCR beta chains recognize cytomegalovirus antigens. A further reported finding was that TCR beta sequences accurately predicted the HLA-A and HLA-B alleles for most subjects in the first cohort. Most TCR sequences were observed very rarely across donors, whereas some public TCRs were present in many individuals. In both the original and validation cohorts, the classifier was reported to diagnose cytomegalovirus status with high specificity and sensitivity. According to a later analysis, most CMV-associated TCR beta chains appeared to be HLA-restricted, and the HLA associations seemed to be driven largely by CMV exposure. It was suggested by the authors that the approach could potentially be generalized to other disease states and immunological phenotypes. In a later analysis, the rate of TCR association differed among HLA loci, with DRB1 alleles having the most associated TCRs and HLA-C alleles having the fewest. Strong co-occurrence of HLA alleles, especially DR and DQ, made assigning TCR associations to individual alleles difficult. The study listed 164 TCR beta chains as associated with cytomegalovirus. Immune exposure information for the cohort was limited to CMV serostatus. Correlated functional status among segregating V segments might be attributable to linkage disequilibrium, but an unknown experimental factor could not be ruled out. The presence/absence analyses assumed that sequencing depth was roughly uniform across donors, and that assumption may not be true. The 87-base-pair reads could not distinguish some IMGT-functional V segments, including TRBV6-2 and TRBV6-3, so those segments were excluded. A later genetic analysis associated a missense DCLRE1C variant with V-gene and J-gene trimming of TCR beta chains, and an independent cohort replicated the association. A later genetic analysis reported fewer N-insertions in productive TCRs among donors in an Asian-associated ancestry cluster than the approximately 700-donor mean. The cohort was sequenced for TCR beta chains only, and without alpha or paired-chain data the features that could be detected were limited. Because counts were too low, about 17 rarely observed V segments, including chromosome 9 orphons, were excluded from the earlier analysis of a few hundred of the donors. In a later analysis, HLA-associated TCR beta chains were found to be more clonally expanded and to have lower generation probabilities than equally common non-associated chains.

The library was built by means of the immunoSEQ multiplex PCR assay. For the multiplex PCR, a mixture combining 60 forward primers for TCR Vbeta segments and 13 reverse primers for TCR Jbeta segments was used. The CDR3 region of rearranged TCR beta genes was amplified from genomic DNA with a multiplex PCR assay. Amplified TCR beta libraries were sequenced as 87-base-pair reads on the Illumina HiSeq System. The study's processing was this. In a later analysis, 77 million or so unique TCR beta chains were counted across the 690 or so repertoires, and around 11 million of these chains were shared by at least two donors. A nearest-neighbor algorithm error-corrected the raw reads and collapsed the reads into unique sequences, merging closely related sequences to remove PCR and sequencing errors. CDR3 sequences were aligned to IMGT reference sequences to assign V, D and J gene segments. For a sequence to be retained, a match of at least six nucleotides to both a V gene segment and a J gene segment was required. A rearrangement counted as productive if the CDR3 had no stop codons and remained in frame with V and J, and every other rearrangement counted as non-productive. CDR3 was defined by IMGT convention, running from the second conserved V-encoded cysteine to the conserved J-encoded phenylalanine. The earlier analysis of about 590 of the donors excluded sequences that lacked an unambiguous match to a single V gene segment. An earlier analysis of fewer than 650 of the donors classified V segments as functional when productive rearrangements were above 56.7% and as segregating when the standard deviation between donors was above 5%. To diagnose cytomegalovirus status from the catalog of TCR beta chain sequences, a statistical classification framework was built. In a later analysis, TCR nucleotide sequences were compared against IMGT/GENE-DB human TR gene sequences so that V and J genes could be assigned. In a later analysis, CDR3 sequences and most-parsimonious VDJ recombination scenarios were assigned using the TCRdist pipeline. In a later analysis, each TCR beta chain was defined by its CDR3 amino acid sequence together with its V-gene family, and reads lacking a unique V-gene family were excluded. As a way to deal with suspected cross-contamination and a sequencing artifact, a later analysis dropped 450 to 600 nucleotide sequences that were highly shared and had low generation probability. A later analysis calculated a clonal expansion index for each public chain from normalized within-repertoire ranks of inferred template counts. A later analysis computed generation probabilities with a VDJ recombination model fitted to out-of-frame rearrangements, and checked the results against IGoR. In a later analysis, TCR-TCR, TCR-HLA and TCR-CMV co-occurrence was scored with hypergeometric tests, and a repertoire-size bias correction was applied to TCR pairs. In a later analysis, false discovery rates were estimated by permuting HLA or CMV assignments 20 times. In a later analysis, co-occurring TCRs were grouped with DBSCAN, and TCRdist sequence similarity was added when clustering was performed within HLA-allele-positive subsets. Co-occurrence clustering excluded repertoires with fewer than 30,000 or more than 120,000 public chains, plus five with anomalous nucleotide sharing. TCRdb re-hosts the immuneACCESS table, in-frame sequences only. Its copies lack some clones; in the studies checked, an unresolved V gene accounts for under half of them, and the cause for the rest is not known. The V and J calls and the clone size are those of that table, but D and trimming were determined from the DNA. The sample yields 90,000 to 150,000 clones; around 69% were counted once. 8.2% of the sample is in the top ten clones.

The cohort comprised approximately 700 healthy bone marrow donors. All cohort members were sampled while nominally healthy, although unrecorded immune exposures were likely present. The donor tested CMV seropositive, placing the donor among the 250 to 350 seropositive members of the cohort. A peripheral blood sample was collected from each donor, and TCR beta sequencing was performed on peripheral blood mononuclear cells. Genomic DNA extraction from the blood cell samples was performed with the Qiagen DNeasy Blood Extraction Kit. The sequence joins TRBV9 to TRBJ2-1; the central 7 bases match TRBD1. The sample taken for sequencing was PBMCs. This clonotype was obtained from a woman in her thirties or forties in good health and CMV-seropositive. The DNA sequence follows: TGTGCCAGCAGCGTTTACCAGGGGGTAGATGAGCAGTTCTTC. Its amino acids are CASSVYQGVDEQFF.